This TCR beta chain was captured by sequencing in a study of response to subunit inactivated influenza vaccine. TCRdb reprocessed the RT-PCR reads with MiXCR, giving one entry per CDR3 protein. The data hold 600,000 to 850,000 distinct CDR3 sequences, with about 14% observed a single time. Germline V lookup: CDR1 LNHDA, CDR2 SQIVND (reference sequence). Trimming pared 0 bases from V and 2 bases from J, leaving 11 bases between. CDR3 length: 15 residues. The sequence was collected from a man in his fifties or sixties who received an inactivated influenza vaccine. Here the sequenced sample was PBMCs from blood, taken around 14 days before vaccination. The V call is TRBV19, the J call TRBJ2-7; TRBD2 might be the D (5 bases). The CDR3 spells CASSIDQRRAYEQYF. In DNA, the CDR3 is TGTGCCAGTAGTATAGACCAGCGGAGAGCCTACGAGCAGTACTTC. The entire variable domain, with the rest obtained from reference TRBV19 and TRBJ2-7, is as follows: DGGITQSPKYLFRKEGQNVTLSCEQNLNHDAMYWYRQDPGQGLRLIYYSQIVNDFQKGDIAEGYSVSREKKESFPLTVTSAQKNPTAFYLCASSIDQRRAYEQYFGPGTRLTVT.